This TCR beta chain emerged from a study of PD-1 blockade in mismatch repair-deficient tumors. The wider study: Patients had more than ten mismatch repair-deficient cancer types, all previously treated and progressing.

The CDR3 covers 14 residues. This clone appeared a few times. Mismatch repair deficiency was confirmed in all patients, by PCR or immunohistochemistry. TCRs were sequenced from a few patients responding to pembrolizumab. The repertoire was sequenced with immunoSEQ multiplex PCR; TCRdb's copy has only in-frame clones and lacks some. This table has about 15,000 clones, approximately 84% appearing once. Specimen: PBMCs, collected before pembrolizumab treatment. This receptor was identified in an adult with mismatch repair-deficient cancer. The chain carries TRBV21-1 and TRBJ2-3. TRBV21-1 is a pseudogene locus. The CDR3 here is CASTRPVTTDTQYF. CDR3 in DNA: TGTGCCAGCACCCGACCGGTAACCACAGATACGCAGTATTTT.